Here is one T cell receptor beta chain with its context. Its antigen is undetermined. Germline CDR1 MNHEY, CDR2 SMNVEV (reference sequence). V lost 0 bases, J lost 2 bases, and 5 bases lay in between. This CDR3 region has 14 residues. The data were produced by immunoSEQ multiplex PCR, yet TCRdb's version contains in-frame clones alone and is incomplete. The repertoire includes more than 110,000 clones, 85% to 95% of them detected once, and more than 8.5% sits in the top ten. This entry belongs to a study of T cell responses to AZD1222 COVID-19 vaccine. Findings and caveats of the study: The study sampled repertoires only after the peak T cell response. Spike as a whole was targeted by vaccine-associated CD4 TCRs, dominant at 160-218 and 743-854.

The rearrangement uses TRBV27 and TRBJ1-3; maybe TRBD1 (5 bases). The specimen was peripheral blood, collected on day 0 of AZD1222 vaccination. The receptor's source is an adult in good health. The CDR3 DNA is TGTGCCAGCAGTTTATCAGGGGCTGGAAACACCATATATTTT. Translation: CASSLSGAGNTIYF.